Listed below are T cell receptor beta chains from one sample, sequenced in a study of cytomegalovirus exposure and HLA in healthy donors. Profiled with immunoSEQ multiplex PCR; TCRdb holds only in-frame clones, not every one. Altogether some 160,000 clones are present, 75% to 90% being singletons, with the ten largest covering about 2%. The sample consisted of PBMCs. All receptors derive from a woman younger than 35 in good health and CMV-seronegative. The CDR3 runs from the conserved cysteine through the conserved F or W. The order of the fields is V gene, CDR3 length, clone size, D gene, J gene, CDR3 protein, CDR3 DNA. A D gene is named only where the DNA matches it firmly. Only part of the rows carry a size: once, few, many, or a class if the clone is expanded.

TRBV27	14	NA	NA	TRBJ2-1	CASSSGTSYNEQFF	TGTGCCAGCAGTTCAGGGACTTCGTACAATGAGCAGTTCTTC
TRBV29-1	13	NA	NA	TRBJ1-1	CSVQGRLNTEAFF	TGCAGCGTGCAGGGCAGATTGAACACTGAAGCTTTCTTT
TRBV19	15	NA	TRBD2	TRBJ2-1	CASKLAGNEYNGQFF	TGTGCCAGTAAACTAGCGGGAAATGAGTACAATGGGCAGTTCTTC
TRBV15	16	NA	NA	TRBJ2-2	CATSREGAWAPGELFF	TGTGCCACCAGCAGAGAGGGCGCTTGGGCCCCCGGGGAGCTGTTTTTT
TRBV14	13	NA	NA	TRBJ2-7	CASSQGGTYEQYF	TGTGCCAGCAGCCAAGGGGGCACCTACGAGCAGTACTTC
TRBV6-5	12	NA	NA	TRBJ2-2	CASVRNTGELFF	TGTGCCAGCGTTCGGAACACCGGGGAGCTGTTTTTT
TRBV23-1	15	once	NA	TRBJ1-3	CASSQCRGSGNTIYF	TGCGCCAGCAGTCAATGCCGGGGCTCTGGAAACACCATATATTTT
TRBV15	13	NA	TRBD2	TRBJ2-3	CATRLAGEETQYF	TGTGCCACCCGACTAGCGGGAGAAGAGACGCAGTATTTT
TRBV27	14	once	NA	TRBJ1-6	CASSPDSYNSPLHF	TGTGCCAGCAGTCCGGACAGTTATAATTCACCCCTCCACTTT
TRBV13	15	NA	TRBD1	TRBJ2-1	CASSEGQGLYNEQFF	TGTGCCAGCAGCGAGGGACAGGGTCTCTACAATGAGCAGTTCTTC
TRBV18	12	NA	NA	TRBJ2-3	CATRFSTDTQYF	TGTGCCACCCGGTTCAGCACAGATACGCAGTATTTT
TRBV7-3	13	NA	NA	TRBJ2-2	CASSQGGTGELFF	TGTGCCAGCAGCCAAGGCGGGACCGGGGAGCTGTTTTTT
TRBV2	15	NA	TRBD2	TRBJ2-3	CASSEGLAATDTQYF	TGTGCCAGCAGTGAAGGCCTAGCGGCTACAGATACGCAGTATTTT
TRBV6-1	16	NA	TRBD2	TRBJ2-5	CASSGASGSQGETQYF	TGTGCCAGCAGTGGGGCTAGCGGGAGTCAGGGGGAGACCCAGTACTTC
TRBV9	15	NA	TRBD2	TRBJ2-1	CASSVAGGSYNEQFF	TGTGCCAGCAGCGTAGCGGGAGGCTCCTACAATGAGCAGTTCTTC
TRBV19	14	NA	TRBD2	TRBJ2-5	CASKDGGAKETQYF	TGTGCCAGTAAAGACGGGGGGGCAAAAGAGACCCAGTACTTC
TRBV7-3	14	once	TRBD1	TRBJ1-1	CASSLTGGNTEAFF	TGTGCCAGCAGCCTGACAGGGGGGAACACTGAAGCTTTCTTT
TRBV5-1	14	NA	TRBD2	TRBJ2-7	CASSYSGGPSEQYF	TGCGCCAGCAGTTATAGCGGGGGCCCCTCCGAGCAGTACTTC
TRBV7-8	14	NA	NA	TRBJ2-7	CASSLALGASEQYF	TGTGCCAGCAGCTTAGCGTTGGGGGCTAGCGAGCAGTACTTC
TRBV11-1	16	NA	TRBD2	TRBJ2-4	CASSPWGSGAKNIQYF	TGTGCCAGCAGCCCCTGGGGTAGCGGGGCCAAAAACATTCAGTACTTC
TRBV2	14	NA	NA	TRBJ1-4	CASSEWARGEKLFF	TGTGCCAGCAGTGAATGGGCCCGGGGTGAAAAACTGTTTTTT
TRBV5-6	14	NA	TRBD1	TRBJ1-1	CASSSGQGNPEAFF	TGTGCCAGCAGCTCGGGACAGGGAAATCCTGAAGCTTTCTTT
TRBV28	15	NA	NA	TRBJ1-2	CASSGQPLAVYGYTF	TGTGCCAGCAGCGGACAGCCCCTCGCAGTCTATGGCTACACCTTC
TRBV30	14	once	NA	TRBJ2-1	CAWSVLAGSTEQFF	TGTGCCTGGAGTGTCCTGGCGGGATCTACTGAGCAGTTCTTC
TRBV2	11	NA	NA	TRBJ1-5	CASRNNQPQHF	TGTGCCAGCCGTAACAATCAGCCCCAGCATTTT
TRBV27	16	NA	TRBD2	TRBJ2-2	CASSLASGRYTGELFF	TGTGCCAGCAGTTTAGCTAGCGGGAGATACACCGGGGAGCTGTTTTTT
TRBV5-6	12	few	NA	TRBJ1-5	CASSSVFQPQHF	TGTGCCAGCAGCTCGGTCTTCCAGCCCCAGCATTTT
TRBV27	13	NA	TRBD2	TRBJ2-7	CASSFWGGSEQYF	TGTGCCAGCAGTTTTTGGGGCGGGAGCGAGCAGTACTTC
TRBV6-6	16	NA	NA	TRBJ2-2	CASKLGGAAGAGELFF	TGTGCCAGCAAGCTGGGGGGGGCTGCGGGGGCCGGGGAGCTGTTTTTT
TRBV19	11	NA	TRBD1	TRBJ1-1	CASRQGCLAFF	TGTGCCAGTCGACAGGGCTGTTTAGCTTTCTTT
TRBV11-2	15	NA	NA	TRBJ1-2	CASSLDWQSNYGYTF	TGTGCCAGCAGCTTAGATTGGCAGTCAAACTATGGCTACACCTTC
TRBV5-8	13	few	TRBD1	TRBJ2-5	CASSWTGKETQYF	TGTGCCAGCAGCTGGACAGGGAAAGAGACCCAGTACTTC
TRBV7-8	18	NA	TRBD1	TRBJ1-2	CASSLARDRVGGNYGYTF	TGTGCCAGCAGCTTAGCGCGTGACAGGGTAGGGGGAAACTATGGCTACACCTTC
TRBV18	14	NA	TRBD2	TRBJ2-7	CASSVSGRADEQYF	TGTGCCAGCTCAGTTAGCGGGAGGGCCGACGAGCAGTACTTC
TRBV7-9	17	NA	TRBD1	TRBJ1-1	CASSKGTADLLRTEAFF	TGTGCCAGCAGCAAAGGGACAGCCGACCTACTGAGGACTGAAGCTTTCTTT
TRBV28	13	NA	NA	TRBJ1-2	CASSLAGPYGYTF	TGTGCCAGCAGTTTAGCAGGCCCCTATGGCTACACCTTC
TRBV19	16	NA	NA	TRBJ2-6	CASSIVETSGANVLTF	TGTGCCAGTAGTATAGTAGAGACATCTGGGGCCAACGTCCTGACTTTC
TRBV11-2	18	NA	NA	TRBJ2-7	CASSSGLRGRGTSYEQYF	TGTGCCAGCAGCTCCGGCCTCAGGGGGCGGGGGACCTCCTACGAGCAGTACTTC
TRBV30	13	NA	NA	TRBJ2-1	CAWSVLELSEQFF	TGTGCCTGGAGTGTACTGGAGTTAAGTGAGCAGTTCTTC
TRBV28	12	NA	NA	TRBJ2-1	CASSLWANEQFF	TGTGCCAGCAGTCTTTGGGCCAATGAGCAGTTCTTC
TRBV21-1	18	NA	NA	TRBJ1-5	CASSKDPKGDKGNQPQHF	TGTGCCAGCAGCAAAGACCCAAAAGGGGATAAGGGCAATCAGCCCCAGCATTTT
TRBV6-1	14	NA	NA	TRBJ1-2	CASSEALSNYGYTF	TGTGCCAGCAGTGAAGCTCTTTCCAACTATGGCTACACCTTC
TRBV11-2	16	NA	NA	TRBJ1-3	CASSYGQMGFGNTIYF	TGTGCCAGCAGCTACGGACAGATGGGATTTGGAAACACCATATATTTT
TRBV2	14	NA	TRBD2	TRBJ2-7	CASTAGGGSYEQYF	TGTGCCAGCACGGCCGGGGGGGGGTCCTACGAGCAGTACTTC
TRBV27	15	NA	NA	TRBJ1-2	CASSAGRIRGYGYTF	TGTGCCAGCAGTGCGGGACGGATCCGGGGCTATGGCTACACCTTC
TRBV6-1	17	once	NA	TRBJ1-6	CASSENTWYPYNSPLHF	TGTGCCAGCAGTGAAAACACCTGGTACCCCTATAATTCACCCCTCCACTTT
TRBV28	15	NA	TRBD1	TRBJ2-5	CASGRTGEIQETQYF	TGTGCCAGCGGTAGGACAGGGGAGATCCAAGAGACCCAGTACTTC
TRBV10-1	16	NA	TRBD1	TRBJ2-7	CASSDTTGTGVNEQYF	TGCGCCAGCAGTGACACGACCGGGACAGGGGTCAACGAGCAGTACTTC
TRBV18	15	NA	NA	TRBJ2-2	CASSSDRMNTGELFF	TGTGCCAGCTCGTCTGACAGGATGAACACCGGGGAGCTGTTTTTT
TRBV28	15	NA	TRBD1	TRBJ1-2	CASSTGTALFYGYTF	TGTGCCAGCAGTACCGGGACAGCACTTTTCTATGGCTACACCTTC
TRBV5-4	11	NA	NA	TRBJ2-7	CASSLSAEQYF	TGTGCCAGCAGCTTGTCCGCCGAGCAGTACTTC
TRBV5-1	13	NA	TRBD1	TRBJ2-2	CASTLDRAGELFF	TGCGCCAGCACCCTAGACAGGGCCGGGGAGCTGTTTTTT
TRBV9	17	NA	TRBD1	TRBJ1-2	CASSPGTGPIPVYGYTF	TGTGCCAGCAGCCCCGGGACAGGGCCTATCCCTGTCTATGGCTACACCTTC
TRBV7-9	18	NA	TRBD1	TRBJ1-2	CASSLRDGTGVRPHGYTF	TGTGCCAGCAGCTTAAGAGACGGGACAGGGGTTCGTCCTCATGGCTACACCTTC
TRBV28	14	NA	NA	TRBJ1-1	CASAGGGLNTEAFF	TGTGCCAGCGCGGGAGGAGGGCTGAACACTGAAGCTTTCTTT
TRBV15	11	NA	NA	TRBJ2-1	CATSSFDEQFF	TGTGCCACCAGCAGCTTTGATGAGCAGTTCTTC
TRBV10-3	14	once	NA	TRBJ2-5	CAISGHRAEGEQYF	TGTGCCATCAGTGGCCACAGGGCTGAGGGGGAGCAGTACTTC